These 10 T cell receptor beta chains came from one sample sequenced in a study of blood T cells in healthy people across ages. For the second PCR, which ran for 7 to 11 cycles, a sample-barcoded 5' primer and a J-beta primer mix were used. MiXCR was run by TCRdb on the 5' RACE reads, yielding one entry per CDR3 protein. The data contain approximately 400,000 distinct CDR3 sequences, over 45% of them singletons. Sequenced material: blood. Every receptor here comes from a man aged 60-69 years in good health.

The chain carries TRBV6-5 and TRBJ2-3; no clear D. Trimming removed 5 bases at V and 5 bases at J, with 14 bases between. Germline V gene data show CDR1 as MNHEY and CDR2 as SVGAGI. This CDR3 has 14 residues. The DNA of the CDR3 is TGTGCCAGCAGTAAGGTGGGGAAGATAGATACGCAGTATTTT. It specifies CASSKVGKIDTQYF.

For this clonotype: The junction shows a germline mismatch at one end, possibly a read error. The chain uses TRBV12-3 or TRBV12-4 and TRBJ2-1, with unresolved D. The CDR3 covers 14 residues. CDR3 amino acids: CAGSYSTKGGEQFF. The CDR3 bases are TGTGCCGGCAGTTACTCAACGAAGGGTGGTGAGCAGTTCTTC.

The V and J genes are TRBV20-1 and TRBJ1-5; possible D gene TRBD1, 5 bases. The V end was cut by 7 bases, the J end by 6 bases, with 22 bases between. CDR1 DFQATT and CDR2 SNEGSKA come from the germline V gene (reference sequence). This CDR3 region has 15 residues. The CDR3 region has the DNA TGCAGTGTTCGGTCCGGGCAGGGCAGAACTCAGCCCCAGCATTTT. Its translation: CSVRSGQGRTQPQHF.

The sample holds many counts of this clonotype. The chain recombines TRBV7-8 with TRBJ2-7; no clear D. The germline V gene encodes CDR1 SGHVS and CDR2 FQNEAQ. This CDR3 has 14 residues. The V end was cut by 1 base, the J end by 2 bases, with 9 bases between. DNA for the CDR3: TGTGCCAGCAGCTTAGGGAATACAGCCTACGAGCAGTACTTC. The encoded protein is CASSLGNTAYEQYF.

The CDR3 spells CAISGGQGRDEQYF. For the CDR3, the DNA is TGTGCCATCAGTGGAGGACAGGGTAGGGACGAGCAGTACTTC. V gene TRBV10-3 combines with J gene TRBJ2-7; TRBD1 aligns across 8 bases. The V and J ends lost 4 bases and 5 bases, in that order; junction bases with no gene match: 7. Germline V gene lookup returns CDR1 ENHRY and CDR2 SYGVKD. This CDR3 has 14 residues.

The gene calls are TRBV5-6 and TRBJ1-2; weak D call: TRBD1 (5 bases). Germline assignment: CDR1 SGHDT and CDR2 YYEEEE. This CDR3 is 13 amino acids long. V lost 2 bases to trimming and J lost 6 bases, with 11 bases between them. The CDR3 reads CASSFRQGDGYTF. The CDR3 region has the DNA TGTGCCAGCAGCTTTCGGCAGGGCGATGGCTACACCTTC.

This clonotype was seen a handful of times. The chain recombines TRBV18 with TRBJ2-7; unclear D gene. Trimming took 4 bases from V and 3 from J, leaving 16 bases between them. Germline loops: CDR1 KGHSH, CDR2 LQKENI. This CDR3 comprises 15 residues. For the CDR3, the DNA is TGTGCCAGCTCACGAGGCGAAGGGAATCTCTACGAGCAGTACTTC. As protein: CASSRGEGNLYEQYF.

The J gene is TRBJ1-6, the V gene TRBV30; D call uncertain. The germline V gene encodes CDR1 GTSNPN and CDR2 SVGIG (reference sequence). The CDR3 has 13 residues. Trimming removed 4 bases at V and 9 bases at J, with 13 bases between. CDR3 DNA: TGTGCCTGGAAACCGTACAGCGTTTCACCCCTCCACTTT. It is translated as CAWKPYSVSPLHF.

V is TRBV12-3 or TRBV12-4 and J is TRBJ2-2, with D possibly TRBD1 on 5 matching bases. The CDR3 has 15 amino acids. Trimming left V 7 bases short and J 9 bases short, with 21 bases between. The CDR3 protein is CASTHYPQGFRELFF. DNA of the CDR3: TGTGCCAGCACCCACTATCCCCAGGGTTTCAGGGAGCTGTTTTTT.

The chain carries TRBV6-6 and TRBJ2-6, with D unclear. The V and J ends lost 5 bases and 3 bases respectively, with 8 bases between them. CDR1 MNHNY and CDR2 SVGAGI come from the germline V gene (reference sequence). The CDR3 has 14 residues. The CDR3 nucleotides are TGTGCCAGCAGTAGCAGCCGTGGGGCCAACGTCCTGACTTTC. It specifies CASSSSRGANVLTF.